These 2 T cell receptor beta chains share one sample of origin, sequenced in a study of T cell changes during pregnancy in multiple sclerosis. The assay was immunoSEQ multiplex PCR, and TCRdb's table has in-frame clones only and misses some. There are more than 80,000 clones in the sample; around 92% occur only once, and less than 2% lies in the top ten. Sequences were derived from peripheral blood, sampled after pregnancy. All receptors come from a female donor with multiple sclerosis, enrolled in a pregnancy study.

This sequence joins TRBV2 and TRBJ1-5; 8 bases agree with TRBD1. Trimming removed 4 bases from V and 7 bases from J; junction bases left unmatched: 6. CDR3 size: 14 residues. Germline V lookup: CDR1 SNHLY, CDR2 FYNNEI. DNA for the CDR3: TGTGCCAGCAGTGCCCAGGGGGCAGGGCAGCCCCAGCATTTT. Translation gives CASSAQGAGQPQHF.

The J gene is TRBJ1-5, the V gene TRBV21-1. TRBV21-1 is a pseudogene. This CDR3 spans 13 amino acids. As DNA, the CDR3 is TGTGCCACCGCCCCGGGTGTGAATCAGCCCCAGCATTTT. As protein: CATAPGVNQPQHF.